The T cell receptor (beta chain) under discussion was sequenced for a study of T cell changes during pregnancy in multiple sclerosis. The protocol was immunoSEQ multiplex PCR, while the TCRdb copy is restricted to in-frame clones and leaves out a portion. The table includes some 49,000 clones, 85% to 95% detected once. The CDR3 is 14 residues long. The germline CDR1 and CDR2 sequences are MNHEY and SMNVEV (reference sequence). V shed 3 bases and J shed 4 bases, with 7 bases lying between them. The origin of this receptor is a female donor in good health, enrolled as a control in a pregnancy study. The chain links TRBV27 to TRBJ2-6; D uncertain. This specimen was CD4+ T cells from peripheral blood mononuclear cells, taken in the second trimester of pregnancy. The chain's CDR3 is CASSLQVGANVLTF. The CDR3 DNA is TGTGCCAGCAGTTTGCAGGTAGGGGCCAACGTCCTGACTTTC.